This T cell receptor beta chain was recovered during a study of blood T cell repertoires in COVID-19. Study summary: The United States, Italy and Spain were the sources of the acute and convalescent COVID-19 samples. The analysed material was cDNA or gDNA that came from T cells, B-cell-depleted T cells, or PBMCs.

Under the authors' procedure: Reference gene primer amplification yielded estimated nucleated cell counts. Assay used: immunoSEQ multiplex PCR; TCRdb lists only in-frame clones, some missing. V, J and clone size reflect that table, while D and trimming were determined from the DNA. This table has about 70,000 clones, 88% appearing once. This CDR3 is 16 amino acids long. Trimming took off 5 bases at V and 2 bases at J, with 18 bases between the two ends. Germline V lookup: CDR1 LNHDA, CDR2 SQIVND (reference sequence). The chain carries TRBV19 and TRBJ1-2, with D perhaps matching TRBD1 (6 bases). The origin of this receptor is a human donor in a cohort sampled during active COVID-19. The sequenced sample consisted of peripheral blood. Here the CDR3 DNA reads TGTGCCAGTAGTCCCACACAGGGAGTCATAAACTATGGCTACACCTTC. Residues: CASSPTQGVINYGYTF.